The 28 T cell receptor beta chains below were found in one sample sequenced in a study of identical twins. Via MiXCR, TCRdb re-called the 5' RACE reads, giving one row per CDR3 protein. The sample contains 200,000 to 300,000 distinct CDR3 sequences, approximately 7% of which appear only once. The data also belong to a second study, concerning yellow fever vaccine responses in identical twins.

Specimen: memory (CD45RO+) T cells sorted from blood. Receptors originate from a woman between 18 and 29 years old in good health.

This clonotype was counted a few times. The V and J genes are TRBV5-1 and TRBJ2-3; D gene uncertain. CDR1 SGHRS and CDR2 YFSETQ come from the germline V gene. V was shortened by 0 bases and J by 1 base, with 9 bases between the two germline ends. The CDR3 is made up of 15 amino acids. The CDR3 here is CASSLDSLRTDTQYF. DNA for the CDR3: TGCGCCAGCAGCTTGGACTCCTTACGCACAGATACGCAGTATTTT.

This clonotype was seen a handful of times. The V and J genes are TRBV20-1 and TRBJ1-1; 9 positions match TRBD1. The CDR3 spans 13 residues. The trim removed 6 bases at V and 1 base at J, leaving 3 bases unmatched. Germline V gives CDR1 DFQATT, CDR2 SNEGSKA (reference sequence). The CDR3 DNA sequence: TGCAGTGCCGGGACAGGGCGGAACACTGAAGCTTTCTTT. Residues: CSAGTGRNTEAFF.

This clonotype came up many times. The V gene is TRBV15, the J gene TRBJ2-1; D unclear. The CDR3 is 14 residues long. Per the germline V gene, CDR1 is LNHNV and CDR2 is YYDKDF (reference sequence). V was shortened by 6 bases and J by 1 base, with 10 bases between the two germline ends. In DNA form, the CDR3 reads TGTGCCACCAGACTGTCCGGGTCCTACAATGAGCAGTTCTTC. Amino acid sequence: CATRLSGSYNEQFF.

The table lists this clonotype with many counts. V is TRBV7-9 and J is TRBJ2-1, with D perhaps being TRBD1 or TRBD2 (5 bases each). Per the germline V gene, CDR1 is SEHNR and CDR2 is FQNEAQ (reference sequence). The CDR3 runs to 17 residues. V was shortened by 1 base and J by 1 base, with 14 bases between the two germline ends. CDR3 amino acids: CASSLVRGGYSYNEQFF. CDR3 DNA: TGTGCCAGCAGCTTAGTTCGGGGCGGGTATTCCTACAATGAGCAGTTCTTC.

This clonotype was seen a handful of times. The rearrangement joins TRBV7-8 to TRBJ2-7; D is unresolved. Germline assignment: CDR1 SGHVS and CDR2 FQNEAQ. Trimming cost V 0 bases and J 1 base, with 4 bases left between them. The CDR3 contains 13 residues. CDR3 residues: CASSLAVSYEQYF. CDR3 in DNA: TGTGCCAGCAGCTTAGCGGTTTCCTACGAGCAGTACTTC.

This chain connects TRBV24-1 to TRBJ2-6; the D gene is possibly TRBD2 (5 bases). Germline V CDR1 and CDR2: KGHDR, SFDVKD. CDR3 size: 16 residues. Trimming shortened V by 4 bases and J by 0 bases, and 9 bases separated the two germline ends. The CDR3 protein is CATSDRSVSGANVLTF. As DNA, the CDR3 is TGTGCCACCAGTGACCGTAGCGTCTCTGGGGCCAACGTCCTGACTTTC.

This clonotype was picked up a small number of times. This sequence joins TRBV5-6 and TRBJ2-6; D uncertain. V lost 4 bases and J lost 0, with 11 bases in between. The CDR3 consists of 16 residues. Germline CDR1 and CDR2: SGHDT and YYEEEE. The CDR3 nucleotides are TGTGCCAGCAGCCTACGGACGCTCTCTGGGGCCAACGTCCTGACTTTC. The encoded protein is CASSLRTLSGANVLTF. Looking up the rest from reference TRBV5-6 and TRBJ2-6 gives the full variable domain: DAGVTQSPTHLIKTRGQQVTLRCSPKSGHDTVSWYQQALGQGPQFIFQYYEEEERQRGNFPDRFSGHQFPNYSSELNVNALLLGDSALYLCASSLRTLSGANVLTFGAGSRLTVL.

The table lists this clonotype with a few counts. J is TRBJ1-5 and V is TRBV15; no clear D. The germline CDR1 and CDR2 sequences are LNHNV and YYDKDF (reference sequence). The CDR3 totals 13 residues. V shed 2 bases and J shed 4 bases, with 6 bases lying between them. CDR3 DNA: TGTGCCACCAGCAGACAGGCTAATCAGCCCCAGCATTTT. This gives the protein CATSRQANQPQHF.

The table lists this clonotype with a few counts. The chain joins TRBV29-1 to TRBJ1-5; perhaps TRBD1 as D (5 bases). Germline V gene data show CDR1 as SQVTM and CDR2 as ANQGSEA. Trimming removed 2 bases at V and 0 bases at J, with 26 bases between. This CDR3 spans 20 amino acids. CDR3 nucleotide sequence: TGCAGCGTTGAATTCCCTTTTGGGGGGACCACCGAGAATAGCAATCAGCCCCAGCATTTT. Residues: CSVEFPFGGTTENSNQPQHF.

This clonotype was seen many times. J is TRBJ1-4 and V is TRBV20-1, with 7 bases that match TRBD1. Germline V gene data show CDR1 as DFQATT and CDR2 as SNEGSKA (reference sequence). This CDR3 has 16 residues. With 6 bases clipped from V and 3 bases from J, the junction kept 13 bases outside the gene matches. CDR3 protein: CSAETGRLWANEKLFF. The CDR3 DNA is TGCAGTGCAGAGACAGGGAGGCTTTGGGCTAATGAAAAACTGTTTTTT.

The gene calls are TRBV7-9 and TRBJ2-1; the match to TRBD2 covers 8 bases. V trimming: 3 bases; J trimming: 8 bases; junction bases outside the gene matches: 12. Germline CDR1 is SEHNR and CDR2 is FQNEAQ (reference sequence). There are 16 residues in the CDR3. The CDR3 protein is CASSFRLAGKGYEQFF. DNA for the CDR3: TGTGCCAGCAGCTTCCGCCTAGCGGGTAAGGGCTATGAGCAGTTCTTC. The full variable domain, completed using reference TRBV7-9 and TRBJ2-1, is DTGVSQNPRHKITKRGQNVTFRCDPISEHNRLYWYRQTLGQGPEFLTYFQNEAQLEKSRLLSDRFSAERPKGSFSTLEIQRTEQGDSAMYLCASSFRLAGKGYEQFFGPGTRLTVL.

The chain uses TRBV7-9 and TRBJ2-7; 8 nucleotides match TRBD1. V shed 2 bases, J shed 7 bases, and the junction held 4 bases outside the gene matches. The CDR3 length is 13 residues. Germline-derived CDR1 and CDR2 are SEHNR and FQNEAQ (reference sequence). Written as DNA, the CDR3 is TGTGCCAGCAGCTTACAGGGGGCTGATGAGCAGTACGTC. Translated: CASSLQGADEQYV.

This clonotype was found many times. CDR3 amino acids: CASSQPRDRSNQPQHF. The CDR3 nucleotides are TGCGCCAGCAGCCAACCCCGGGACAGGAGCAATCAGCCCCAGCATTTT. The rearrangement links TRBV4-1 to TRBJ1-5; 8 bases line up with TRBD1. Per the germline V gene, CDR1 is MGHRA and CDR2 is YSYEKL. CDR3 length: 16 amino acids. V lost 2 bases to trimming and J lost 1 base; unmatched junction nucleotides: 4.

The chain has TRBV5-5 and TRBJ1-1, with D perhaps TRBD1 (5 bases). Germline-derived CDR1 and CDR2 are SGHKS and YYEKEE (reference sequence). This CDR3 contains 14 residues. V dropped 4 bases and J dropped 2 bases, with 12 bases sitting between them. CDR3 sequence reads: CASSHGGYNTEAFF. In DNA form, the CDR3 reads TGTGCCAGCAGCCATGGGGGGTACAACACTGAAGCTTTCTTT.

This clonotype was seen a few times. This CDR3 is CASSLVGYGTDTQYF. CDR3 in DNA: TGTGCCAGCAGCCTGGTCGGATATGGCACAGATACGCAGTATTTT. The chain uses TRBV5-5 and TRBJ2-3; D not certain. In germline, CDR1 is SGHKS, CDR2 YYEKEE (reference sequence). The CDR3 loop spans 15 amino acids. Trimming shortened V by 4 bases and J by 1 base, and 13 bases separated the two germline ends.

This clonotype was seen more than once but under ten times. V usage is TRBV11-2 and J usage is TRBJ2-6; D uncertain. CDR1 is SGHAT, CDR2 FQNNGV, per germline. The CDR3 covers 18 residues. V lost 2 bases to trimming and J lost 2 bases, with 16 bases between them. The CDR3 nucleotides are TGTGCCAGCAGCTTAAAGTACGCAGGTCTAACTGGGGCCAACGTCCTGACTTTC. The encoded protein is CASSLKYAGLTGANVLTF.

There are many counts of this clonotype. J is TRBJ1-1 and V is TRBV20-1, with a weak D call TRBD1 (5 bases). The CDR3 length is 13 residues. V was trimmed by 2 bases and J by 5 bases, leaving 12 bases between them. Germline V lookup: CDR1 DFQATT, CDR2 SNEGSKA (reference sequence). CDR3 nucleotides: TGCAGTGCTAGAAGACCGGAGGGGACTGAAGCTTTCTTT. This translates into CSARRPEGTEAFF.

This clonotype was seen more than once but under ten times. The V gene is TRBV2, the J gene TRBJ2-3; no definite D call. Germline V gives CDR1 SNHLY, CDR2 FYNNEI. The CDR3 has 15 amino acids. Trimming took 2 bases from V and 2 from J, leaving 11 bases between them. The CDR3 sequence: CASSELGIATDTQYF. The CDR3 bases are TGTGCCAGCAGTGAATTAGGGATTGCCACAGATACGCAGTATTTT.

The chain couples TRBV24-1 to TRBJ1-6; D ambiguous. The CDR3 has 13 amino acids. Trimming shortened V by 6 bases and J by 10 bases, and 12 bases separated the two germline ends. Per germline, CDR1 KGHDR and CDR2 SFDVKD. Here the CDR3 reads CATSPHSGSPLHF. CDR3 nucleotide sequence: TGTGCCACCAGTCCCCACAGCGGGTCACCCCTCCACTTT.

This clonotype was counted a few times. This chain links TRBV20-1 with TRBJ2-3; 10 bases match TRBD2. The V and J ends lost 6 bases and 5 bases, in that order; junction bases with no gene match: 8. CDR1 is DFQATT, CDR2 SNEGSKA, per germline (reference sequence). The CDR3 has 14 amino acids. CDR3 nucleotides: TGCAGTGCAGATAGCGGGGGGCCGGGAGATACGCAGTATTTT. It codes for CSADSGGPGDTQYF.

This chain links TRBV4-1 with TRBJ2-2, with 8 bases aligning to TRBD1. The CDR3 is 16 residues long. Unmatched junction bases numbered 10, after V lost 4 bases and J lost 6 bases. Germline V gene data show CDR1 as MGHRA and CDR2 as YSYEKL. This CDR3 reads CASSPIRDRGPGELFF. In DNA, the CDR3 is TGCGCCAGCAGCCCCATACGTGACAGGGGCCCCGGGGAGCTGTTTTTT.

There are many counts of this clonotype. This sequence joins TRBV18 and TRBJ2-1; D may be TRBD2 (6 bases). The V gene lost 7 bases and the J gene lost 4 bases, with 17 bases spanning the gap. The CDR3 totals 15 residues. CDR1 KGHSH and CDR2 LQKENI come from the germline V gene. The CDR3 DNA follows: TGTGCCAGCTACCCGGGTAGCGGACGTTACAATGAGCAGTTCTTC. Encoded protein: CASYPGSGRYNEQFF.

The sample holds many counts of this clonotype. V gene TRBV5-1 combines with J gene TRBJ2-2, with 7 bases identical to TRBD1. The CDR3 is 14 amino acids. The germline CDR1 and CDR2 sequences are SGHRS and YFSETQ. J gave up 2 bases and V 6 bases, and 4 bases lay outside the gene matches. The CDR3 loop is CASTWDRNTGELFF. CDR3 in DNA: TGCGCCAGCACCTGGGACAGAAACACCGGGGAGCTGTTTTTT.

This clonotype has more than one count but fewer than ten. Here the CDR3 DNA reads TGTGCCAGCAGTGAGGTTGCTGGAAACACCATATATTTT. It yields the protein CASSEVAGNTIYF. The V gene is TRBV2, the J gene TRBJ1-3; D not certain. Germline CDR1 SNHLY, CDR2 FYNNEI. This CDR3 has 13 amino acids. V gave up 3 bases and J gave up 2 bases, with 5 bases separating them.

This sequence joins TRBV20-1 and TRBJ2-3; TRBD1 aligns across 7 bases. The germline gives CDR1 DFQATT, CDR2 SNEGSKA (reference sequence). The CDR3 spans 13 residues. V was pared by 6 bases and J by 3 bases, with 6 bases of the junction left unmatched. CDR3 in DNA: TGCAGTGCACCTGACAGGGTGACAGATACGCAGTATTTT. It specifies CSAPDRVTDTQYF.

There are a few counts of this clonotype. The rearrangement joins TRBV27 to TRBJ2-7; 8 bases are a match to TRBD1. The CDR3 sequence is 14 residues long. Losses at the gene ends were 5 bases for V and 2 bases for J; bases not matched to a gene: 5. CDR1 and CDR2 from the germline V gene are MNHEY and SMNVEV (reference sequence). CDR3 coding DNA: TGTGCCAGCAGTGTCTGGGACAGGACCTACGAGCAGTACTTC. The encoded protein is CASSVWDRTYEQYF.

In its sample, this clonotype was seen a few times. The CDR3 DNA sequence: TGCGCCAGCAGCTTACGACAGAACCAAGAGACCCAGTACTTC. Amino acid sequence: CASSLRQNQETQYF. The genes are TRBV5-1 and TRBJ2-5, with D tentatively TRBD1 (5 bases). The CDR3 has 14 amino acids. Trimming stripped 2 bases from V and 0 bases from J, with 8 bases between. The germline V gene encodes CDR1 SGHRS and CDR2 YFSETQ.

V usage is TRBV6-1 and J usage is TRBJ1-5; 7 bases fit TRBD1. CDR1 is MNHNS, CDR2 SASEGT, per germline. V shed 6 bases, J shed 4 bases, and the junction held 6 bases outside the gene matches. This CDR3 has 14 amino acids. DNA for the CDR3: TGTGCCAGCAGCGAGGGGGCTGGTAATCAGCCCCAGCATTTT. It specifies CASSEGAGNQPQHF.